Following are 25 T cell receptor beta chains from one sample sequenced in a study of tumor-infiltrating lymphocytes in primary liver carcinoma. Co-extraction of RNA and DNA was performed on about 20-32 mg of unsorted bulk tissue. Starting material of 450 to 550 ng total RNA yielded TCR beta cDNA via a constant-region primer. Amplification in three nested multiplex PCR rounds with slightly modified ARM-PCR gave rise to TCR beta libraries. Primers for the first two PCR rounds were TRBV1-TRBV30 forward primers and a C-beta reverse primer (approximately 10 cycles per round). One entry per CDR3 protein, called by TCRdb with MiXCR from the multiplex PCR reads. The sample lists under 200,000 distinct CDR3 sequences; about 82% were seen once. Sequenced sample: tumor tissue from primary liver carcinoma. The receptors were gathered from a man aged 40-50 years with primary liver carcinoma and hepatitis B virus infection.

Remarks on this clonotype: One end of the junction varies from germline; a read error may be responsible. The chain joins TRBV29-1 to TRBJ2-1, with D tentatively TRBD2 (6 bases). Germline-derived CDR1 and CDR2 are SQVTM and ANQGSEA. The CDR3 spans 15 residues. In DNA, the CDR3 is TGCAGTGTTGATGTGAGTTGGGGGGAATACAATGAGCGGTTCTTC. It translates to CSVDVSWGEYNERFF.

To note about this clonotype: A junction end diverges from the germline sequence, so it may reflect a read error. The V and J genes are TRBV5-6 and TRBJ2-7; 13 nucleotides line up with TRBD2. Germline loops: CDR1 SGHDT, CDR2 YYEEEE. The CDR3 covers 18 residues. DNA for the CDR3: TGTGCCAGCGGCTTTGGACTAGCGGGAGTCACCAGCTCCTACGAGCAGTATTTC. It encodes CASGFGLAGVTSSYEQYF.

V and J are TRBV11-2 and TRBJ1-1, with TRBD1 identical over 7 bases. Losses at the gene ends were 10 bases for V and 8 bases for J; bases not matched to a gene: 13. Germline V gene sequence: CDR1 SGHAT, CDR2 FQNNGV. The length of the CDR3 is 13 residues. This CDR3 reads CANRRGQNTEAFF. The CDR3 coding sequence is TGTGCCAACAGGAGGGGACAGAATACCGAAGCTTTCTTT. Looking up the rest from reference TRBV11-2 and TRBJ1-1 gives the full variable domain: EAGVAQSPRYKIIEKRQSVAFWCNPISGHATLYWYQQILGQGPKLLIQFQNNGVVDDSQLPKDRFSAERLKGVDSTLKIQPAKLEDSAVYLCANRRGQNTEAFFGQGTRLTVV.

This clonotype came up once. Since the CDR3 does not end with the conserved phenylalanine or tryptophan, this likely comes from a read error. The chain is built from TRBV12-3 or TRBV12-4 and TRBJ2-2; D not resolved. V was clipped by 4 bases and J by 0 bases, with 12 bases between them. This CDR3 is 16 amino acids long. CDR3 amino acids: CASSSRRRTNTGELFL. Here the CDR3 DNA reads TGTGCCAGCAGTTCCCGGCGGCGGACGAACACCGGGGAGCTGTTTTTG.

Notes on this clonotype: One end of the junction is discordant with germline, which a read error may explain. The chain has TRBV28 and TRBJ2-3, with D perhaps TRBD1 (6 bases). Germline CDR1 is MDHEN and CDR2 is SYDVKM. This CDR3 comprises 14 residues. CDR3 in DNA: TGTGCCGGCAGTTTACATTCAGGGGCAGATACGCAGTATTTT. Protein sequence: CAGSLHSGADTQYF. The complete variable domain, with remaining parts taken from reference TRBV28 and TRBJ2-3, reads DVKVTQSSRYLVKRTGEKVFLECVQDMDHENMFWYRQDPGLGLRLIYFSYDVKMKEKGDIPEGYSVSREKKERFSLILESASTNQTSMYLCAGSLHSGADTQYFGPGTRLTVL.

About this clonotype itself: The junction departs from germline at one end; a sequencing error may be responsible. The chain joins TRBV11-1 to TRBJ2-3; D may be TRBD2 (5 bases). This CDR3 spans 19 amino acids. The germline V gene has CDR1 SGHAT and CDR2 FQDESV (reference sequence). CDR3 amino acids: CANSSEGSSVGALTDTQYF. The CDR3 DNA follows: TGTGCCAACAGCTCTGAGGGAAGCTCTGTTGGAGCCCTCACAGATACGCAGTATTTT.

The chain carries TRBV12-3 or TRBV12-4 and TRBJ2-1; D may be TRBD2 (5 bases). CDR3 size: 13 residues. V shed 6 bases and J shed 8 bases, with 14 bases lying between them. CDR3 loop: CASSLMVGDEQFF. CDR3 bases: TGTGCCAGCAGCTTAATGGTGGGAGATGAGCAGTTCTTC.

Note on this clonotype: One end of the junction is discordant with germline, which a read error may explain. The chain has TRBV7-8 and TRBJ2-4, with 9 bases aligning to TRBD2. The CDR3 consists of 13 residues. Germline lookup yields CDR1 SGHVS and CDR2 FQNEAQ. Here the CDR3 reads CASSLAGENTQYF. In DNA form, the CDR3 reads TGCGCCAGCAGCTTAGCGGGGGAGAACACTCAGTACTTC.

With respect to this clonotype: Relative to the germline gene, one junction end is altered; a read error may explain this. The chain links TRBV4-1 to TRBJ1-2; TRBD1 matches at 7 bases. Germline assignment: CDR1 MGHRA and CDR2 YSYEKL. The CDR3 is 18 amino acids. DNA of the CDR3: TGTGCCTGCAGCCGATCGTCCAGGGGGGGGGGCGCGTCCTATGGTTACACCTTC. This encodes CACSRSSRGGGASYGYTF.

This clonotype was counted a single time. At one of its ends the junction is not consistent with the germline gene, which may arise from a read error. The V call is TRBV11-2, the J call TRBJ2-3, with 12 bases that match TRBD2. The V gene's germline CDR1 is SGHAT and CDR2 FQNNGV. The CDR3 sequence is 19 residues long. The chain's CDR3 is CASRPSPRLAGERTDTQYF. The CDR3 DNA reads TGTGCCAGCAGACCATCGCCGAGACTAGCGGGAGAGAGGACAGACACGCAGTATTTT.

As regards this clonotype: The CDR3 does not close with the conserved phenylalanine or tryptophan, likely indicating a read error. The chain combines TRBV12-3 or TRBV12-4 with TRBJ2-3; 8 nucleotides align to TRBD1. There are 13 residues in the CDR3. V dropped 6 bases and J dropped 7; count of bases not matched to a gene: 6. This CDR3 reads CASRVTGDYTQYY. The CDR3 bases are TGTGCCAGCAGGGTGACAGGGGATTATACGCAGTATTAT.

With regard to this clonotype: This may stem from a read error, because a much larger clone lies one nucleotide away. The V call is TRBV7-8, the J call TRBJ2-7, with 8 bases that match TRBD1. The germline CDR1 and CDR2 sequences are SGHVS and FQNEAQ. This CDR3 is built from 15 residues. The CDR3, as DNA: TGTACCAGCAGCCGAAACCTGGGACAGGACAACGAGCAGTACTTC. Its protein product is CTSSRNLGQDNEQYF.

V is TRBV7-9 and J is TRBJ2-5, with TRBD1 matching over 9 bases. The CDR3 totals 15 residues. Trimming took 7 bases from V and 3 from J; bases not matched to a gene: 9. Germline V gene sequence: CDR1 SEHNR, CDR2 FQNEAQ (reference sequence). As DNA, the CDR3 is TGTGCCAGCATATTCTGGACAGGGGCAGAAGAGACCCAGTACTTC. Translating gives CASIFWTGAEETQYF.

With regard to this clonotype: The junction shows a germline mismatch at one end, possibly a read error. The chain carries TRBV5-1 and TRBJ2-7; D remains unclear. The CDR3 contains 14 residues. From germline, CDR1 is SGHRS and CDR2 YFSETQ. The CDR3 nucleotides read TGCGCCAGCAGCTTCGACTCTACTTCCTACGACCAGTACTTC. It is translated as CASSFDSTSYDQYF. Supplemented by reference TRBV5-1 and TRBJ2-7, the full variable domain reads KAGVTQTPRYLIKTRGQQVTLSCSPISGHRSVSWYQQTPGQGLQFLFEYFSETQRNKGNFPGRFSGRQFSNSRSEMNVSTLELGDSALYLCASSFDSTSYDQYFGPGTRLTVT.

Comments on this clonotype: At one end, the junction sequence differs from germline, possibly due to a read error. V gene TRBV30 combines with J gene TRBJ2-2; TRBD2 matches at 10 bases. The CDR3 is 16 amino acids. CDR1 and CDR2 (germline): GTSNPN, SVGIG (reference sequence). Here the CDR3 DNA reads TGTGCCTGGAGTGCCTTTGGGACTAGCGAGCCCAGGGAGCTGTTTTTC. Translating gives CAWSAFGTSEPRELFF.

The chain is built from TRBV6-2 or TRBV6-3 and TRBJ2-7, with 8 bases lining up with TRBD2. Germline V gene sequence: CDR1 MNHEY, CDR2 SVGEGT. The CDR3 totals 16 residues. CDR3 amino acids: CASSYLAGWNTYEQNV. The CDR3 DNA is TGTGCCAGCAGTTACTTAGCGGGGTGGAACACCTACGAGCAGAACGTC.

To note about this clonotype: This may arise from a read error, as a much more abundant clone is one base away. The chain couples TRBV14 to TRBJ2-5; D remains ambiguous. The V gene's germline CDR1 is SGHDN and CDR2 FVKESK. V was trimmed by 0 bases and J by 0 bases, leaving 11 bases between them. The CDR3 covers 16 residues. This CDR3 reads CASSQERTPHQETQYF. DNA for the CDR3: TGTGCCAGCAGCCAAGAAAGGACCCCTCACCAAGAGACCCAGTACTTC.

A remark on this clonotype: The junction does not match germline at one end; this may be a read error. The genes are TRBV7-9 and TRBJ1-2, with 11 bases identical to TRBD1. This CDR3 is 14 amino acids long. Germline V gene lookup returns CDR1 SEHNR and CDR2 FQNEAQ (reference sequence). The CDR3 coding sequence is TGTGTCAGCATATGGGACAGGGGGTTTCATGGCCACACCTTC. It is translated as CVSIWDRGFHGHTF.

In nucleotides, the CDR3 is TGTGCCAGCAGACGTCAGGGGGATGGCAATCAGCCCCAGCATTTT. Protein product: CASRRQGDGNQPQHF. V is TRBV28 and J is TRBJ1-5, with TRBD1 matching 7 bases. V lost 6 bases and J lost 2; bases outside the gene matches: 7. The CDR3 loop spans 15 amino acids. Germline V gene sequence: CDR1 MDHEN, CDR2 SYDVKM. Using reference TRBV28 and TRBJ1-5 for the parts outside the CDR3, the full variable domain is DVKVTQSSRYLVKRTGEKVFLECVQDMDHENMFWYRQDPGLGLRLIYFSYDVKMKEKGDIPEGYSVSREKKERFSLILESASTNQTSMYLCASRRQGDGNQPQHFGDGTRLSIL.

Regarding this clonotype: One junction end does not reproduce the germline sequence, and a read error may be involved. This sequence joins TRBV6-1 and TRBJ1-5; 11 bases are shared with TRBD1. This CDR3 spans 14 amino acids. Germline V gene lookup returns CDR1 MNHNS and CDR2 SASEGT. The CDR3 region is CANMRTGGNQPKHF. CDR3 in DNA: TGTGCCAACATGAGGACAGGGGGCAATCAGCCCAAGCATTTT.

Remarks on this clonotype: One junction end disagrees with the germline gene, perhaps due to a read error. The genes are TRBV11-2 and TRBJ1-6; D not certain. The CDR3 sequence is 16 residues long. Germline V lookup: CDR1 SGHAT, CDR2 FQNNGV. CDR3 coding DNA: TGCGCCAGCAGCTTAGCGGACGACGGTTATAATTCACCCCTCCAGTTT. It translates to CASSLADDGYNSPLQF.

As for this clonotype: The germline gene is not matched at one end of the junction; a read error may be the cause. V is TRBV4-2 and J is TRBJ2-7, with D unresolved. Per germline, CDR1 LGHNA and CDR2 YNFKEQ. The CDR3 covers 12 residues. The CDR3 region is CASSQEAHNQYF. In DNA form, the CDR3 reads TGTGCCAGCAGCCAAGAGGCCCACAATCAGTACTTT.

The sample holds many counts of this clonotype. V usage is TRBV6-6 and J usage is TRBJ2-1; 9 bases are shared with TRBD2. V dropped 7 bases and J dropped 6; count of bases not matched to a gene: 4. Germline lookup yields CDR1 MNHNY and CDR2 SVGAGI (reference sequence). The CDR3 length is 13 residues. In nucleotides, the CDR3 is TGTGCCAGCAAACAGACTAGCGGCAATGAGCAGTTCTTC. This encodes CASKQTSGNEQFF.

This chain uses TRBV29-1 with TRBJ2-1, with no clear D. Germline loops: CDR1 SQVTM, CDR2 ANQGSEA. V shed 5 bases and J shed 12 bases, with 17 bases lying between them. This CDR3 is 12 amino acids long. The CDR3, as DNA: TGCAGCGTTAAAATCTCGGAACAGTTGCAGTTCTTC. This sequence encodes CSVKISEQLQFF.

Notes on this clonotype: An end of the junction differs from the germline gene, which may be a read error. The V gene is TRBV13, the J gene TRBJ2-6, with D uncertain. Germline loops: CDR1 PRHDT, CDR2 FYEKMQ (reference sequence). This CDR3 has 15 amino acids. This CDR3 reads CASSSWSSGVNVLTF. The CDR3 nucleotides are TGTGCCAGCAGCTCGTGGAGCTCTGGGGTCAACGTCCTGACTTTC.